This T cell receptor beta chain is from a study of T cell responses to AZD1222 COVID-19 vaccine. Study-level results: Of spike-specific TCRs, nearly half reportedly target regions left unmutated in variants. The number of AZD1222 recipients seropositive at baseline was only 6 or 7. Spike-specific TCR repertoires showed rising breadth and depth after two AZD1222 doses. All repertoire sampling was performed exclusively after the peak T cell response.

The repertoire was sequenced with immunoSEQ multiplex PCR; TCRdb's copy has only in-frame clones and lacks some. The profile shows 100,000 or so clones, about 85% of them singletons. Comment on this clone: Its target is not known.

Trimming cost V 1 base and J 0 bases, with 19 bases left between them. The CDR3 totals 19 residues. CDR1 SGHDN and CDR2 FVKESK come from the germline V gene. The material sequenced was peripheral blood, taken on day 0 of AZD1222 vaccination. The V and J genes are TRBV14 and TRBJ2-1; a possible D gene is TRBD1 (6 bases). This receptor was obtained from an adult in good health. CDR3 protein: CASSQGDIDTTSSYNEQFF. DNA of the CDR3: TGTGCCAGCAGCCAAGGGGACATCGATACAACCAGCTCCTACAATGAGCAGTTCTTC.